One sample yielded the 26 T cell receptor beta chains listed below, sequenced in a study of cytomegalovirus exposure and HLA in healthy donors. It was with 60 Vbeta and 13 Jbeta primers that the PCR ran. Repertoires were generated with immunoSEQ multiplex PCR, while TCRdb's copy carries only in-frame clones and drops some. This sample has 100,000 to 150,000 clones, with approximately 79% found just once. Input material: PBMCs. The origin of the receptors is a man aged 50-60 years in good health and CMV-seropositive.

The CDR3 DNA reads as TGCGCCAGCAGCTTTAACAGGGTTAAGACAGATACGCAGTATTTT. Its translation: CASSFNRVKTDTQYF. The J gene is TRBJ2-3, the V gene TRBV5-1; possible D gene TRBD1, 6 bases. The germline V and J ends were trimmed by 2 bases and 3 bases, with 13 bases remaining between them. CDR3 length: 15 residues. Germline CDR1 SGHRS, CDR2 YFSETQ.

The V call is TRBV27, the J call TRBJ2-3; TRBD1 aligns across 8 bases. Germline V lookup: CDR1 MNHEY, CDR2 SMNVEV (reference sequence). J gave up 4 bases and V 4 bases, and 10 bases lay outside the gene matches. The CDR3 extends over 16 amino acids. CDR3 DNA sequence: TGTGCCAGCAGTTCAAGACGGACAGGGAGCCCAGATACGCAGTATTTT. The encoded protein is CASSSRRTGSPDTQYF.

This chain links TRBV19 with TRBJ2-3, with D uncertain. In germline, CDR1 is LNHDA, CDR2 SQIVND (reference sequence). Trimming stripped 6 bases from V and 3 bases from J, with 13 bases between. CDR3 length: 14 amino acids. This CDR3 is CASSAYSTTDTQYF. CDR3 sequence (DNA): TGTGCCAGTAGCGCCTACTCTACTACAGATACGCAGTATTTT.

A note on this clone: The junction and the germline gene differ at one end; a read error may be behind it. The V call is TRBV7-9, the J call TRBJ1-4, with TRBD1 matching 7 bases. The germline V gene has CDR1 SEHNR and CDR2 FQNEAQ (reference sequence). This CDR3 spans 17 amino acids. The CDR3 DNA reads TGTTCCAGCAGCCCTAGGGCGGTGCCAGGGGGAGGTGAAAAACTGTTTTTT. It encodes CSSSPRAVPGGGEKLFF.

The chain links TRBV11-3 to TRBJ2-2, with 7 bases identical to TRBD1. Unmatched junction bases numbered 5, after V lost 6 bases and J lost 4 bases. Germline V CDR1 and CDR2: SGHNT, YENEEA. This CDR3 is built from 14 residues. The CDR3 DNA reads TGTGCCAGCAGGGGCAGACAGGGCACCGGGGAGCTGTTTTTT. This sequence encodes CASRGRQGTGELFF. The full variable domain, rest sourced from reference TRBV11-3 and TRBJ2-2, is EAGVVQSPRYKIIEKKQPVAFWCNPISGHNTLYWYLQNLGQGPELLIRYENEEAVDDSQLPKDRFSAERLKGVDSTLKIQPAELGDSAVYLCASRGRQGTGELFFGEGSRLTVL.

A remark on this clone: At one boundary the junction diverges from the germline segment, which might be a read error. The chain couples TRBV11-3 to TRBJ1-1, with D unresolved. Per the germline V gene, CDR1 is SGHNT and CDR2 is YENEEA. The CDR3 spans 11 residues. The CDR3 is CASSSNNEAFF. CDR3 in DNA: TGTGCCAGCAGCTCCAACAATGAAGCTTTCTTT.

This clone came up once. J is TRBJ1-6 and V is TRBV4-2; D is possibly TRBD1 (6 bases). The V gene's germline CDR1 is LGHNA and CDR2 YNFKEQ. The V and J ends lost 0 bases and 9 bases respectively, with 15 bases between them. The CDR3 has 16 residues. This CDR3 is CASSQDEAGVASPLHF. DNA for the CDR3: TGTGCCAGCAGCCAAGATGAGGCAGGGGTTGCTTCACCCCTCCACTTT.

This chain joins TRBV5-1 and TRBJ2-7; tentatively, D is TRBD1 (5 bases). Trimming pared 4 bases from V and 2 bases from J, leaving 13 bases between. Per germline, CDR1 SGHRS and CDR2 YFSETQ. The CDR3 spans 14 residues. The CDR3 DNA is TGCGCCAGCAGCGCTGGGAAAGGGGCCTACGAGCAGTACTTC. It encodes CASSAGKGAYEQYF.

The rearrangement joins TRBV7-9 to TRBJ1-2, with unresolved D. There are 15 residues in the CDR3. The V end lost 1 base, the J end lost 2 bases, and 11 bases lay between the germline ends. Looked up from germline, CDR1 is SEHNR and CDR2 is FQNEAQ (reference sequence). CDR3 residues: CASSLVGLANYGYTF. The DNA of the CDR3 is TGTGCCAGCAGCTTAGTTGGGCTTGCAAACTATGGCTACACCTTC.

This clone was seen repeatedly, ten times or more. The chain joins TRBV5-1 to TRBJ1-1; 7 bases map to TRBD1. This CDR3 comprises 14 residues. V lost 4 bases, J lost 0 bases, and 3 bases stayed unmatched. From germline, CDR1 is SGHRS and CDR2 YFSETQ. DNA of the CDR3: TGCGCCAGCAGCGTGACAGGGTTGAACACTGAAGCTTTCTTT. It translates to CASSVTGLNTEAFF.

V gene TRBV28 combines with J gene TRBJ1-6; 7 nucleotides align to TRBD1. The CDR3 consists of 15 residues. Germline CDR1 is MDHEN and CDR2 is SYDVKM. V lost 6 bases and J lost 9; bases outside the gene matches: 11. The CDR3 nucleotides read TGTGCCAGCAGACCAACCGGGACAGTCTTTTCACCCCTCCACTTT. This gives the protein CASRPTGTVFSPLHF.

The chain is built from TRBV13 and TRBJ2-7, with a tentative D call TRBD2 (6 bases). The length of the CDR3 is 15 residues. Germline CDR1 reads PRHDT; CDR2 reads FYEKMQ (reference sequence). V was pared by 5 bases and J by 4 bases, with 18 bases between. The CDR3 sequence is CASSPPTNGRYEQYF. CDR3 DNA sequence: TGTGCCAGCAGCCCACCCACAAATGGGAGGTACGAGCAGTACTTC.

This clone was detected only a few times. The V and J genes are TRBV10-3 and TRBJ1-2; the D gene is possibly TRBD1 (5 bases). V gave up 4 bases and J gave up 4 bases, with 19 bases separating them. Germline-derived CDR1 and CDR2 are ENHRY and SYGVKD. The CDR3 contains 16 residues. The CDR3 loop reads CAISGAGLNKGYGYTF. The CDR3 nucleotides are TGTGCCATCAGTGGGGCAGGGTTAAATAAAGGCTATGGCTACACCTTC.

CDR3 bases: TGTGCCAGCAGTGGAACGGGGGGGGCGAAATTCCAGCCCCAGCATTTT. Its protein is CASSGTGGAKFQPQHF. The rearrangement links TRBV27 to TRBJ1-5; tentative D call: TRBD1 (6 bases). The CDR3 is 16 amino acids. CDR1 is MNHEY, CDR2 SMNVEV, per germline (reference sequence). V lost 5 bases, J lost 7 bases, and 21 bases lay in between.

This chain links TRBV19 with TRBJ2-7; 15 positions match TRBD2. The germline CDR1 and CDR2 sequences are LNHDA and SQIVND (reference sequence). CDR3 size: 17 residues. The V and J ends lost 3 bases and 2 bases, in that order; junction bases with no gene match: 5. DNA of the CDR3: TGTGCCAGTAGTATCGGGGGACTAGCGGGAGGACCCTACGAGCAGTACTTC. Encoded protein: CASSIGGLAGGPYEQYF.

This clone was seen more than once but under ten times. The chain is built from TRBV6-4 and TRBJ2-3, with TRBD2 matching 9 bases. Germline trimming cut 3 bases from V and 4 bases from J; bases unmatched to any gene: 5. The germline V gene encodes CDR1 MRHNA and CDR2 SNTAGT. The CDR3 runs 15 residues. CDR3 in amino acids: CASSEGSGSADTQYF. In DNA, the CDR3 is TGTGCCAGCAGTGAGGGTAGCGGGAGTGCAGATACGCAGTATTTT.

The genes are TRBV7-2 and TRBJ2-7; TRBD2 matches 8 bases. This CDR3 contains 16 residues. The trim removed 5 bases at V and 3 bases at J, leaving 12 bases unmatched. CDR1 and CDR2 from the germline V gene are SGHTA and FQGNSA. CDR3 nucleotide sequence: TGTGCCAGCAGCCCGAGTTGGGGCGGGGGGAACTACGAGCAGTACTTC. Encoded protein: CASSPSWGGGNYEQYF.

The chain has TRBV6-6 and TRBJ2-7; 8 nucleotides match TRBD2. Germline V gene lookup returns CDR1 MNHNY and CDR2 SVGAGI (reference sequence). The ends lost 2 bases at V and 2 bases at J; junction bases unmatched: 5. This CDR3 spans 15 amino acids. CDR3 sequence reads: CASSYAGGTTYEQYF. DNA of the CDR3: TGTGCCAGCAGTTACGCGGGGGGCACTACCTACGAGCAGTACTTC.

The chain employs TRBV27 and TRBJ1-1; perhaps TRBD1 as D (5 bases). V was pared by 2 bases and J by 1 base, with 5 bases between. Germline V gene lookup returns CDR1 MNHEY and CDR2 SMNVEV (reference sequence). The CDR3 loop spans 13 amino acids. As DNA, the CDR3 is TGTGCCAGCAGTTTAGGGGCGAACACTGAAGCTTTCTTT. Its protein product is CASSLGANTEAFF.

The chain is built from TRBV28 and TRBJ2-1, with TRBD2 matching over 16 bases. This CDR3 contains 15 residues. V shed 6 bases, J shed 12 bases, and the junction held 8 bases outside the gene matches. Germline loops: CDR1 MDHEN, CDR2 SYDVKM. CDR3 DNA sequence: TGTGCCAGCAGCCAGGGACTAGCGGGGGGGAGCGGGCAGTTCTTC. This gives the protein CASSQGLAGGSGQFF.

This chain connects TRBV29-1 to TRBJ2-3; weak D call: TRBD2 (5 bases). CDR3 length: 12 amino acids. The germline CDR1 and CDR2 sequences are SQVTM and ANQGSEA. The V gene lost 8 bases and the J gene lost 1 base, with 10 bases spanning the gap. The CDR3, as DNA: TGCAGCCTTTTGGAGGGCACAGATACGCAGTATTTT. It yields the protein CSLLEGTDTQYF.

The genes are TRBV7-8 and TRBJ1-3, with 7 bases aligning to TRBD1. CDR3 size: 16 residues. Looked up from germline, CDR1 is SGHVS and CDR2 is FQNEAQ. Trimming cost V 6 bases and J 0 bases; bases outside gene matches: 8. The CDR3 protein is CASRSWTGRSGNTIYF. DNA for the CDR3: TGTGCCAGCAGGTCTTGGACAGGCCGCTCTGGAAACACCATATATTTT.

The genes are TRBV5-1 and TRBJ2-3; 8 nucleotides agree with TRBD2. J lost 4 bases, V lost 4 bases, and 5 bases had no gene match. Germline V gives CDR1 SGHRS, CDR2 YFSETQ. The CDR3 consists of 14 residues. In DNA, the CDR3 is TGCGCCAGCAGCGGGGGACTAGTTGCAGATACGCAGTATTTT. It is translated as CASSGGLVADTQYF.

V is TRBV11-3 and J is TRBJ2-2; 7 bases line up with TRBD1. Germline-derived CDR1 and CDR2 are SGHNT and YENEEA. This CDR3 region has 16 residues. The trim removed 5 bases at V and 3 bases at J, leaving 9 bases unmatched. This CDR3 is CASSTGQEWDTGELFF. CDR3 nucleotides: TGTGCCAGCAGCACCGGACAGGAGTGGGACACCGGGGAGCTGTTTTTT.

The chain joins TRBV4-1 to TRBJ1-5; D is undetermined. Trimming left V 4 bases short and J 6 bases short, with 16 bases between. The CDR3 is 15 residues long. Germline CDR1 is MGHRA and CDR2 is YSYEKL. The CDR3: CASSLQSGLGQPQHF. CDR3 coding DNA: TGCGCCAGCAGCCTCCAAAGTGGGCTCGGTCAGCCCCAGCATTTT.

The genes are TRBV25-1 and TRBJ2-5; tentatively, D is TRBD2 (6 bases). Germline-derived CDR1 and CDR2 are MGHDK and SYGVNS. The CDR3 sequence is 11 residues long. The CDR3 sequence is CATRNSGGQYF. CDR3 in DNA: TGTGCGACCCGAAATAGTGGGGGGCAGTACTTC.